This TCR beta chain stems from a study of OX40 agonist ivuxolimab in advanced cancers. No patient had autoimmune disease or received systemic immunosuppression. Profiling relied on immunoSEQ multiplex PCR, and the TCRdb table lists in-frame clones only, not all of them. The sample consists of around 11,000 clones, around 80% of them appearing once. Per germline, CDR1 SGHNT and CDR2 YYREEE (reference sequence). Trimming removed 2 bases from V and 1 base from J; junction bases left unmatched: 1. The CDR3 is 15 amino acids. This clone has only one observation. The genes are TRBV5-4 and TRBJ2-3; 10 nucleotides match TRBD2. This sequence originates from an adult with an advanced solid tumor such as melanoma, head and neck, liver or kidney cancer. Sequenced here: CD4+ or CD8+ T cells sorted from blood, sampled in a trial of the OX40 agonist ivuxolimab. CDR3: CASSFGTSGTDTQYF. The CDR3 region has the DNA TGTGCCAGCAGCTTCGGGACTAGCGGCACAGATACGCAGTATTTT.